This passage covers 22 T cell receptor beta chains from one sample sequenced in a study of T cells in Graves' hyperthyroidism and ophthalmopathy. TCR beta CDR3 regions were amplified from RNA transcripts. Initially, a first-round RT-PCR of the TCR CDR3 employed the HTBI primer set. TCRdb itself ran the multiplex PCR reads through MiXCR, one entry per CDR3 protein. The profile shows roughly 710,000 distinct CDR3 sequences, 35% of them singletons. Source material: blood. Receptor source: a woman aged 40 to 49 with Graves' hyperthyroidism.

This clonotype was detected ten times or more. The gene calls are TRBV19 and TRBJ2-5; D possibly corresponds to TRBD2 (7 bases). V shed 10 bases and J shed 4 bases, with 22 bases lying between them. Germline V gives CDR1 LNHDA, CDR2 SQIVND (reference sequence). CDR3 size: 15 residues. CDR3 region: CATHRGAGVGETQYF. CDR3 nucleotides: TGTGCCACACACCGGGGGGCGGGGGTTGGAGAGACCCAGTACTTC.

Note on this clonotype: Germline and junction disagree at one end, which may indicate a read error. This rearrangement joins TRBV7-9 to TRBJ2-7, with TRBD1 matching over 9 bases. Germline-derived CDR1 and CDR2 are SEHNR and FQNEAQ (reference sequence). The CDR3 spans 15 residues. Here the CDR3 reads CVSSHRDRDRDEQYF. CDR3 coding DNA: TGTGTCAGCAGCCACCGGGACAGGGATAGGGACGAGCAGTACTTC.

The chain is built from TRBV7-9 and TRBJ2-7, with a tentative D call TRBD1 (5 bases). Near its end, the DNA agrees better with TRBJ2-5, so the J call may be wrong. This CDR3 is 14 amino acids long. Germline V CDR1 and CDR2: SEHNR, FQNEAQ (reference sequence). The CDR3 coding sequence is TGTGCCAGCAGCTTAGGAGCAGGGTTAGAGACCCAGTACTTC. This codes for CASSLGAGLETQYF.

This clonotype was detected ten times or more. The rearrangement joins TRBV10-3 to TRBJ1-2, with D maybe TRBD1 (6 bases). CDR3 length: 14 amino acids. The V and J ends lost 2 bases and 7 bases respectively, with 14 bases between them. Germline V gene lookup returns CDR1 ENHRY and CDR2 SYGVKD. CDR3 sequence reads: CAISENTGTSGYTF. DNA of the CDR3: TGTGCCATCAGTGAGAATACAGGGACAAGTGGCTACACCTTC.

This clonotype occurred a few times. This chain uses TRBV6-5 with TRBJ2-7; tentative D call: TRBD1 (5 bases). The V end lost 6 bases, the J end lost 2 bases, and 20 bases lay between the germline ends. Germline V CDR1 and CDR2: MNHEY, SVGAGI. The CDR3 totals 16 residues. The CDR3 DNA follows: TGTGCCAGCAGACCCGGACACCAACTTACTACCTACGAGCAGTACTTC. This gives the protein CASRPGHQLTTYEQYF.

This clonotype occurred a few times. The chain has TRBV29-1 and TRBJ2-5; 11 positions match TRBD1. Per germline, CDR1 SQVTM and CDR2 ANQGSEA. This CDR3 has 15 residues. The J segment lost 5 bases and the V segment lost 4 bases, leaving 9 bases of the junction unmatched. CDR3 protein: CSVGRTGGAGETQYF. In DNA, the CDR3 is TGCAGCGTTGGAAGGACAGGGGGCGCAGGGGAGACCCAGTACTTC.

V gene TRBV6-5 combines with J gene TRBJ1-1; tentatively, D is TRBD1 (5 bases). CDR1 is MNHEY, CDR2 SVGAGI, per germline. The CDR3 covers 16 residues. Trimming cost V 0 bases and J 5 bases, with 16 bases left between them. The CDR3 DNA reads as TGTGCCAGCAGTTACTCGACGGCAGGGATCGGGACTGAAGCTTTCTTT. This gives the protein CASSYSTAGIGTEAFF.

The V gene is TRBV29-1, the J gene TRBJ1-2; no reliable D call. Trimming shortened V by 4 bases and J by 4 bases, and 10 bases separated the two germline ends. Germline CDR1 SQVTM, CDR2 ANQGSEA. This CDR3 contains 12 residues. CDR3 sequence: CSVAQAFYGYTF. The CDR3 region has the DNA TGCAGCGTTGCCCAGGCCTTCTATGGCTACACCTTC.

The sample holds one count of this clonotype. A junction end diverges from the germline sequence, so it may reflect a read error. The V call is TRBV10-2, the J call TRBJ2-5; no definite D call. The CDR3 has 13 residues. Germline V gives CDR1 WSHSY, CDR2 SAAADI. The CDR3 reads CAISDGGQETQYF. The CDR3 DNA reads as TGTGCCATCAGTGACGGTGGGCAAGAGACCCAGTACTTC.

This clonotype showed up just a few times. V usage is TRBV11-2 and J usage is TRBJ1-1; TRBD1 is a possible D gene (5 bases). This CDR3 region has 14 residues. The germline gives CDR1 SGHAT, CDR2 FQNNGV. With 5 bases removed from V and 1 base from J, the gap between germline ends came to 11 bases. The CDR3 sequence is CASSNTGGNTEAFF. The CDR3 DNA is TGTGCCAGCAGCAACACGGGGGGGAACACTGAAGCTTTCTTT.

The chain uses TRBV20-1 and TRBJ2-2; TRBD2 is a possible D gene (5 bases). V dropped 1 base and J dropped 6 bases, with 18 bases sitting between them. CDR3 length: 16 amino acids. Looked up from germline, CDR1 is DFQATT and CDR2 is SNEGSKA (reference sequence). In DNA form, the CDR3 reads TGCAGTGCTAGAGTGGGAGTACTCACGGAACCCGGGGAGCTGTTTTTT. This encodes CSARVGVLTEPGELFF.

This clonotype was observed a handful of times. This chain joins TRBV6-5 and TRBJ1-2; D is possibly TRBD1 (5 bases). The CDR3 length is 12 residues. The germline gives CDR1 MNHEY, CDR2 SVGAGI. With 9 bases removed from V and 4 bases from J, the gap between germline ends came to 12 bases. As DNA, the CDR3 is TGTGCCAGTACGGACAAGACCTATGGCTACACCTTC. This encodes CASTDKTYGYTF.

The J gene is TRBJ2-7, the V gene TRBV29-1; the D gene could be TRBD1 or TRBD2 (5 bases each). Germline-derived CDR1 and CDR2 are SQVTM and ANQGSEA. V was pared by 7 bases and J by 6 bases, with 16 bases between. The CDR3 has 12 amino acids. The CDR3 sequence is CSAGLWGSEQYF. The CDR3 coding sequence is TGCAGCGCGGGTTTATGGGGGTCCGAGCAGTACTTC.

This clonotype has ten or more counts. The chain combines TRBV19 with TRBJ2-2; possibly TRBD1 or TRBD2 for D (5 bases each). Germline V CDR1 and CDR2: LNHDA, SQIVND (reference sequence). V was clipped by 4 bases and J by 6 bases, with 21 bases between them. The CDR3 runs to 17 residues. This CDR3 reads CASSNARGGDGAGELFF. CDR3 DNA sequence: TGTGCCAGTAGTAATGCTCGTGGGGGTGACGGAGCCGGGGAGCTGTTTTTT.

The chain combines TRBV7-2 with TRBJ2-5; D gene uncertain. Trimming shortened V by 3 bases and J by 0 bases, and 8 bases separated the two germline ends. This CDR3 is built from 14 residues. Germline V gives CDR1 SGHTA, CDR2 FQGNSA. CDR3 amino acids: CASSFNGNQETQYF. The CDR3 DNA is TGTGCCAGCAGCTTTAACGGCAACCAAGAGACCCAGTACTTC.

This clonotype showed up many times. The chain has TRBV7-2 and TRBJ2-7; D possibly uses TRBD1 or TRBD2 (5 bases each). The CDR3 is made up of 14 amino acids. Trimming took 1 base from V and 3 from J, leaving 10 bases between them. The germline gives CDR1 SGHTA, CDR2 FQGNSA. Here the CDR3 DNA reads TGTGCCAGCAGCTTAGGGGGGACCATCTACGAGCAGTACTTC. Translation gives CASSLGGTIYEQYF.

Ten or more counts support this clonotype. J is TRBJ1-1 and V is TRBV7-8; D gene unclear. This CDR3 has 15 residues. CDR1 SGHVS and CDR2 FQNEAQ come from the germline V gene. V was clipped by 0 bases and J by 4 bases, with 12 bases between them. This CDR3 reads CASSLARTVGTEAFF. CDR3 DNA: TGTGCCAGCAGCTTAGCTCGGACGGTGGGCACTGAAGCTTTCTTT.

With respect to this clonotype: Germline and junction disagree at one end, which may indicate a read error. The CDR3 DNA follows: TGTGCCAGCAGCAGTAGCTTAGTCGTGCAGCGGGGTTTGTACGAGCAGCACTTC. Translating it yields CASSSSLVVQRGLYEQHF. The gene calls are TRBV7-9 and TRBJ2-7; 7 bases match TRBD2. Germline V gene sequence: CDR1 SEHNR, CDR2 FQNEAQ (reference sequence). The CDR3 is 18 residues long.

Only a few counts were recorded for this clonotype. The J gene is TRBJ1-2, the V gene TRBV4-3, with D maybe TRBD1 (6 bases). The CDR3 is 13 residues long. The V end lost 3 bases, the J end lost 6 bases, and 11 bases lay between the germline ends. Germline loops: CDR1 LGHNA, CDR2 YSLEER. CDR3 in amino acids: CASSQSEGDGYTF. The DNA of the CDR3 is TGCGCCAGCAGCCAGAGCGAGGGGGATGGCTACACCTTC.

This clonotype was counted ten times or more. The V gene is TRBV20-1, the J gene TRBJ2-5, with a tentative D call TRBD1 (7 bases). The V gene lost 5 bases and the J gene lost 4 bases, with 17 bases spanning the gap. Germline lookup yields CDR1 DFQATT and CDR2 SNEGSKA (reference sequence). The CDR3 sequence is 14 residues long. The CDR3 spells CSADPRGAGETQYF. In DNA form, the CDR3 reads TGCAGTGCTGACCCCAGGGGGGCGGGAGAGACCCAGTACTTC.

There are a few counts of this clonotype. V and J are TRBV20-1 and TRBJ1-1; D gene uncertain. Germline CDR1 reads DFQATT; CDR2 reads SNEGSKA (reference sequence). CDR3 length equals 14 residues. V lost 1 base to trimming and J lost 1 base, with 10 bases between them. The CDR3 sequence: CSARVHLGNTEAFF. CDR3 in DNA: TGCAGTGCTAGAGTGCACCTTGGGAACACTGAAGCTTTCTTT.

The gene calls are TRBV7-9 and TRBJ1-2; D ambiguous. The ends were cut back, 4 bases at V and 6 bases at J, with 15 bases in the middle. Per germline, CDR1 SEHNR and CDR2 FQNEAQ (reference sequence). CDR3 length equals 14 residues. CDR3 loop: CASSSRADLDGYTF. The CDR3 region has the DNA TGTGCCAGCAGCTCTCGGGCTGATCTGGATGGCTACACCTTC.